Each of the 9 T cell receptor beta chains below was sequenced from the same sample in a study of response to subunit inactivated influenza vaccine. TCRdb passed the RT-PCR reads through MiXCR, listing each CDR3 protein once. Of about 800,000 distinct CDR3 sequences in the sample, approximately 21% were seen once. Sequencing used PBMCs from blood, obtained 5 to 6 days after vaccination. The source of these receptors is a man aged 50 to 60 who received an inactivated influenza vaccine.

The chain links TRBV9 to TRBJ2-7; the D is unclear. Per the germline V gene, CDR1 is SGDLS and CDR2 is YYNGEE. V lost 4 bases and J lost 4, with 15 bases in between. CDR3 length equals 14 residues. The CDR3 reads CASSRRQNPYEQYF. DNA of the CDR3: TGTGCCAGCAGCAGAAGACAAAACCCTTACGAGCAGTACTTC.

The table lists this clonotype with a few counts. CDR3 region: CASSLEGVYSNEQFF. DNA for the CDR3: TGTGCCAGCAGCTTAGAAGGGGTCTATTCCAATGAGCAGTTCTTC. The gene calls are TRBV7-6 and TRBJ2-1; D may be TRBD1 (5 bases). Germline V gives CDR1 SGHVS, CDR2 FNYEAQ. Deletions cut 1 base from V and 6 bases from J, with 13 bases between. The CDR3 totals 15 residues.

The chain carries TRBV6-1 and TRBJ2-3; possible D gene TRBD2, 6 bases. Germline lookup yields CDR1 MNHNS and CDR2 SASEGT. V lost 6 bases and J lost 6, with 25 bases in between. CDR3 length: 17 residues. CDR3 coding DNA: TGTGCCAGCAGCCGACGATGGCGAGCGGGTAGAGGGGATACGCAGTATTTT. This codes for CASSRRWRAGRGDTQYF.

The chain joins TRBV5-1 to TRBJ2-3, with 8 positions matching TRBD1. CDR3 length equals 16 residues. J lost 0 bases, V lost 3 bases, and 6 bases had no gene match. Per the germline V gene, CDR1 is SGHRS and CDR2 is YFSETQ. CDR3 residues: CASSSATGASTDTQYF. DNA of the CDR3: TGCGCCAGCAGCTCCGCGACAGGGGCTAGCACAGATACGCAGTATTTT.

The sample holds a few counts of this clonotype. The rearrangement links TRBV11-2 to TRBJ2-7; 8 bases match TRBD2. The CDR3 has 17 amino acids. CDR1 is SGHAT, CDR2 FQNNGV, per germline. Trimming at V came to 7 bases and at J to 1 base, leaving 15 bases not matched to a gene. The CDR3 coding sequence is TGTGCCAGCACTCTCTCCCGGCCGGGACTAGTTTCCTACGAGCAGTACTTC. It codes for CASTLSRPGLVSYEQYF. The entire variable domain, with the rest obtained from reference TRBV11-2 and TRBJ2-7, is as follows: EAGVAQSPRYKIIEKRQSVAFWCNPISGHATLYWYQQILGQGPKLLIQFQNNGVVDDSQLPKDRFSAERLKGVDSTLKIQPAKLEDSAVYLCASTLSRPGLVSYEQYFGPGTRLTVT.

The gene calls are TRBV5-1 and TRBJ1-2, with 9 bases lining up with TRBD1. V gave up 4 bases and J gave up 8 bases; unmatched junction bases: 9. Germline lookup yields CDR1 SGHRS and CDR2 YFSETQ. The CDR3 totals 14 residues. The CDR3 DNA is TGCGCCAGCAGCGAATCCGGGACAGGGTTGGGCTACACCTTC. This encodes CASSESGTGLGYTF. The full variable domain, with the rest looked up from reference TRBV5-1 and TRBJ1-2, is KAGVTQTPRYLIKTRGQQVTLSCSPISGHRSVSWYQQTPGQGLQFLFEYFSETQRNKGNFPGRFSGRQFSNSRSEMNVSTLELGDSALYLCASSESGTGLGYTFGSGTRLTVV.

The genes are TRBV20-1 and TRBJ1-5; possibly TRBD1 for D (5 bases). The CDR3 contains 15 residues. CDR1 DFQATT and CDR2 SNEGSKA come from the germline V gene (reference sequence). Trimming took 3 bases from V and 4 from J, leaving 16 bases between them. The CDR3 loop is CSASSSGRVNQPQHF. The DNA of the CDR3 is TGCAGTGCTAGTTCGTCAGGGCGTGTGAATCAGCCCCAGCATTTT.

This clonotype was recorded at least ten times. The genes are TRBV29-1 and TRBJ2-7; the D is unclear. The CDR3 totals 14 residues. Germline-derived CDR1 and CDR2 are SQVTM and ANQGSEA. Trimming cost V 6 bases and J 2 bases, with 17 bases left between them. CDR3 bases: TGCAGCGTCCGACCGAGCCCTGGGGCCTACGAGCAGTACTTC. It encodes CSVRPSPGAYEQYF.

In its sample, this clonotype was seen a few times. The rearrangement joins TRBV21-1 to TRBJ2-5; the table's D gene call, TRBD1, was not cross checked with the DNA. TRBV21-1 is termed a pseudogene. The CDR3 spans 15 residues. The CDR3 loop reads CASSKGRQEQETQYF. The DNA for the CDR3 is TGTGCCAGCAGCAAAGGGAGACAGGAACAAGAGACCCAGTACTTC.